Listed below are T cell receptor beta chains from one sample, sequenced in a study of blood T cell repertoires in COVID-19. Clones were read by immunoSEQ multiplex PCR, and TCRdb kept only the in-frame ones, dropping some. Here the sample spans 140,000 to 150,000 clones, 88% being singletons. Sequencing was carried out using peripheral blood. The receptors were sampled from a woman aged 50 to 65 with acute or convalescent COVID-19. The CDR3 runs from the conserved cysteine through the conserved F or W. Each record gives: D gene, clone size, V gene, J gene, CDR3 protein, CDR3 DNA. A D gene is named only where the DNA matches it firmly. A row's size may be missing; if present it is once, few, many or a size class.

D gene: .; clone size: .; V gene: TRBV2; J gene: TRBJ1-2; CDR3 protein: CASSGGWRGENYGYTF; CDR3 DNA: TGTGCCAGCAGTGGGGGTTGGAGGGGCGAAAACTATGGCTACACCTTC
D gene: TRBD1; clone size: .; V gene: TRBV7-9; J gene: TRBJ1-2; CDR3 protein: CASSPGTDGYTF; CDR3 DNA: TGTGCCAGCAGCCCCGGGACAGATGGCTACACCTTC
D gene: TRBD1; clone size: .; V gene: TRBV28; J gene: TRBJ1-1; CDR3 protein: CASSGTANTEAFF; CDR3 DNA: TGTGCCAGCAGCGGGACAGCGAACACTGAAGCTTTCTTT
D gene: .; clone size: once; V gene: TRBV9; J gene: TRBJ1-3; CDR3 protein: CASSVRYTSSGNTIYF; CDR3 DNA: TGTGCCAGCAGCGTTCGTTATACAAGCTCTGGAAACACCATATATTTT
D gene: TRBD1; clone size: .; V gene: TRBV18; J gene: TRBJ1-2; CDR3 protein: CASSPKGAVNYGYTF; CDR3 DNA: TGTGCCAGCTCACCGAAGGGGGCGGTCAACTATGGCTACACCTTC
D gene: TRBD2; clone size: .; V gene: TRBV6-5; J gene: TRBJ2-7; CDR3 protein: CASIRTSGGVYEQYF; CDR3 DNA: TGTGCCAGCATACGGACTAGCGGGGGCGTTTACGAGCAGTACTTC
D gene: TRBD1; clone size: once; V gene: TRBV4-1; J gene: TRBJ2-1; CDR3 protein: CASSQDLPGTGSSAFF; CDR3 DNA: TGCGCCAGCAGCCAAGATCTGCCCGGGACAGGGTCTTCTGCGTTCTTC
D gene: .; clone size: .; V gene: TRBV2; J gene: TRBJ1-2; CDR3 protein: CAAQTENYGYTF; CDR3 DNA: TGTGCCGCTCAGACAGAGAACTATGGCTACACCTTC
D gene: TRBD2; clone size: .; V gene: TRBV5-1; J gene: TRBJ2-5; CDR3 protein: CASSSTSVGETQYF; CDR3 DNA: TGCGCCAGCAGCTCCACTAGCGTGGGGGAGACCCAGTACTTC
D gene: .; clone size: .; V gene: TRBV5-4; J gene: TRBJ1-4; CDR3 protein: CASSLGSEKLFF; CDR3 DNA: TGTGCCAGCAGCTTGGGGAGTGAAAAACTGTTTTTT
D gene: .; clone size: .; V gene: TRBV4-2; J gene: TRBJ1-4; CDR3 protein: CASSQGEVASTNEKLFF; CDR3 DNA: TGTGCCAGCAGCCAAGGGGAGGTGGCTTCGACTAATGAAAAACTGTTTTTT
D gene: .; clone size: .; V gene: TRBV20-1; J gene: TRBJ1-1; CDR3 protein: CSASRSGNTEAFF; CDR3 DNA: TGCAGTGCTAGTAGGTCAGGGAACACTGAAGCTTTCTTT
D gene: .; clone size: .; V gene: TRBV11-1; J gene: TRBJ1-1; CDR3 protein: CASSFGRSGNTEAFF; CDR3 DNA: TGTGCCAGCAGCTTCGGCAGGTCAGGAAACACTGAAGCTTTCTTT
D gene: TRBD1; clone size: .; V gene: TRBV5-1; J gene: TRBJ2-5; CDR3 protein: CASSLQDRGETQYF; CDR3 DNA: TGCGCCAGCAGCTTGCAGGACAGGGGTGAGACCCAGTACTTC
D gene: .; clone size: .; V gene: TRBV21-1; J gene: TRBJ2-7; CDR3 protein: CASTLHRGSSYEQYF; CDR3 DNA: TGTGCCAGCACCTTGCACAGGGGGAGCTCCTACGAGCAGTACTTC
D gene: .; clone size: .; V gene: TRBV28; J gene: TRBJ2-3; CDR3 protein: CASSFGQFTDTQYF; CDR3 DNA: TGTGCCAGCAGTTTCGGACAGTTCACAGATACGCAGTATTTT
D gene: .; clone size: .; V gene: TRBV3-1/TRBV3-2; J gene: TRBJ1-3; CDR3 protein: CASSQDTGGVSGNTIYF; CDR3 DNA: TGTGCCAGCAGCCAAGACACGGGAGGCGTCTCTGGAAACACCATATATTTT
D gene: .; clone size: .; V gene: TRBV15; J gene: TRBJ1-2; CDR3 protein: CATSSPYPDTYGYTF; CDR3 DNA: TGTGCCACCAGCAGTCCCTACCCCGACACCTATGGCTACACCTTC
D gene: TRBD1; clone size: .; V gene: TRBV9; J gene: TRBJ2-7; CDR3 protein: CASSPGTGVGYEQYF; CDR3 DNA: TGTGCCAGCAGCCCGGGGACAGGGGTCGGCTACGAGCAGTACTTC
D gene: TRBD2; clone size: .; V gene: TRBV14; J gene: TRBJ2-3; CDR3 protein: CASSRRTGLAGGDTQYF; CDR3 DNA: TGTGCCAGCAGCCGCCGCACCGGACTAGCGGGAGGAGATACGCAGTATTTT
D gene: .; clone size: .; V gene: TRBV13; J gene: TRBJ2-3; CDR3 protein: CASSLRESTDTQYF; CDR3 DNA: TGTGCCAGCAGCTTACGGGAAAGCACAGATACGCAGTATTTT
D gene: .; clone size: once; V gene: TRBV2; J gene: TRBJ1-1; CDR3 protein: CASKGRGTFF; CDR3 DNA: TGTGCCAGCAAGGGGCGGGGGACTTTTTTT
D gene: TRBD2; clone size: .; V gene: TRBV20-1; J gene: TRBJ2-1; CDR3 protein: CSASFAETSIANEQFF; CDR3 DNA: TGCAGTGCTAGTTTCGCTGAGACTAGCATCGCCAATGAGCAGTTCTTC
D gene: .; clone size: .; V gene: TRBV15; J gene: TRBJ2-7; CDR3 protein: CATSRDLAFYEQYF; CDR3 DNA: TGTGCCACCAGCAGAGATTTAGCGTTTTACGAGCAGTACTTC
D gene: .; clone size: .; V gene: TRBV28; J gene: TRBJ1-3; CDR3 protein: CASSPPGQLGNTIYF; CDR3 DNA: TGTGCCAGCAGCCCCCCCGGACAGCTAGGAAACACCATATATTTT
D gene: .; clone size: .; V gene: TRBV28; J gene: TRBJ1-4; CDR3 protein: CASSAAGSTNEKLFF; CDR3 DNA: TGTGCCAGCAGTGCCGCGGGTTCAACTAATGAAAAACTGTTTTTT
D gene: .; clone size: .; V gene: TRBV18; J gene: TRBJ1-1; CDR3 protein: CASSPLGQIGDTEAFF; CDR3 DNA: TGTGCCAGCTCACCACTTGGACAGATCGGCGACACTGAAGCTTTCTTT
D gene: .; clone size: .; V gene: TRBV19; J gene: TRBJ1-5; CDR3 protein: CASSIGLGGQPQHF; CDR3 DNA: TGTGCCAGTAGTATTGGCCTGGGCGGGCAGCCCCAGCATTTT
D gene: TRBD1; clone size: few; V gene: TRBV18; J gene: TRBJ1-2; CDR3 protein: CASSPTGGYESANYGYTF; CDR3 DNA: TGTGCCAGCTCGCCTACAGGGGGTTACGAATCAGCTAACTATGGCTACACCTTC
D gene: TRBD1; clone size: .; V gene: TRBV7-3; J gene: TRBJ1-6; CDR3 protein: CASSVRTGDNSPLHF; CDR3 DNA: TGTGCCAGCAGCGTAAGGACAGGGGATAATTCACCCCTCCACTTT
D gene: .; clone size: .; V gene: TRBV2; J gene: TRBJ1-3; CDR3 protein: CASSEVILEGNTIYF; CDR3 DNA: TGTGCCAGCAGTGAAGTGATTCTAGAGGGAAACACCATATATTTT
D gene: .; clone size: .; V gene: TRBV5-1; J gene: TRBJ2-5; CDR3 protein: CASSAGYQETQYF; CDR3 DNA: TGCGCCAGCAGCGCAGGCTACCAAGAGACCCAGTACTTC
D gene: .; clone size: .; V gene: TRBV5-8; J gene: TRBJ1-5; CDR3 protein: CASSFYSSNQPQHF; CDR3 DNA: TGTGCCAGCAGCTTCTACAGTAGCAATCAGCCCCAGCATTTT
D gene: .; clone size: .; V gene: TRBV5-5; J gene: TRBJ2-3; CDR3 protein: CASSVGGPTDTQYF; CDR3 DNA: TGTGCCAGCAGCGTCGGGGGGCCCACAGATACGCAGTATTTT
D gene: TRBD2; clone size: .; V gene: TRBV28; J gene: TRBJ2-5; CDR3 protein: CASSPGLAPGTQYF; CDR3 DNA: TGTGCCAGCAGCCCTGGACTAGCCCCAGGGACCCAGTACTTC
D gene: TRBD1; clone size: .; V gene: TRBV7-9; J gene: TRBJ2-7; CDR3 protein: CASSWGQNPYEQYF; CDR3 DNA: TGTGCCAGCAGCTGGGGACAGAACCCCTACGAGCAGTACTTC
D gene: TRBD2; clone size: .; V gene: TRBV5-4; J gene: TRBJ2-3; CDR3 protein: CASSLGGTSSSRQYF; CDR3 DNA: TGTGCCAGCAGCTTGGGAGGGACTAGCAGCTCTAGGCAGTATTTT
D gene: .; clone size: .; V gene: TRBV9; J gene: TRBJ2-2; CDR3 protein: CASSPFTGELFF; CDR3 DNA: TGTGCCAGCAGCCCATTTACCGGGGAGCTGTTTTTT
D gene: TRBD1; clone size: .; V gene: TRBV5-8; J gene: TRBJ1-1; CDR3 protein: CASSLDRGGPLDTEAFF; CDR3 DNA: TGTGCCAGCAGCTTGGACAGGGGGGGGCCGCTCGACACTGAAGCTTTCTTT
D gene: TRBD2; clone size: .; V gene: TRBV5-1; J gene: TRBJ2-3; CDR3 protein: CASSLGGTAGGPDTQYF; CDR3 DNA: TGCGCCAGCAGCTTGGGAGGGACAGCGGGAGGACCAGATACGCAGTATTTT
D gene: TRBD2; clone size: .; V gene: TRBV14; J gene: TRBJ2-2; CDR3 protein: CASSQGRAGGFGELFF; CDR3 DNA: TGTGCCAGCAGCCAAGGAAGAGCGGGAGGGTTCGGGGAGCTGTTTTTT
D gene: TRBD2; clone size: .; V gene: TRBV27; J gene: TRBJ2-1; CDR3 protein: CASRGIAGVAYNEQFF; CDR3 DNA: TGTGCCAGCAGGGGAATAGCGGGGGTTGCCTACAATGAGCAGTTCTTC
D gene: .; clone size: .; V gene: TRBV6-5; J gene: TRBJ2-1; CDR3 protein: CASSYTGLTRDEQFF; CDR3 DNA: TGTGCCAGCAGTTATACTGGACTAACACGCGATGAGCAGTTCTTC
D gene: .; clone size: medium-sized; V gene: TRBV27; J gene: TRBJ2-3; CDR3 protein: CASGDRGGPDTQYF; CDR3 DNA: TGTGCCAGCGGAGATCGAGGAGGGCCCGATACGCAGTATTTT
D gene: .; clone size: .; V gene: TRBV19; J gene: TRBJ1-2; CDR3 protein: CASTDPRGANYGYTF; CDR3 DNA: TGTGCCAGTACCGATCCCAGGGGAGCTAACTATGGCTACACCTTC
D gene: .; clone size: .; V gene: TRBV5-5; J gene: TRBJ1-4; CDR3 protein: CASSVGSTTNEKLFF; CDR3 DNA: TGTGCCAGCAGCGTGGGTTCTACAACTAATGAAAAACTGTTTTTT
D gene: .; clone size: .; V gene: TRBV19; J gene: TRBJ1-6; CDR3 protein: CASSIWENSPLHF; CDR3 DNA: TGTGCCAGTAGTATTTGGGAGAATTCACCCCTCCACTTT
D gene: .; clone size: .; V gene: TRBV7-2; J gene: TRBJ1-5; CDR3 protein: CASSLALNQPQHF; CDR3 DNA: TGTGCCAGCAGCTTAGCCCTAAATCAGCCCCAGCATTTT
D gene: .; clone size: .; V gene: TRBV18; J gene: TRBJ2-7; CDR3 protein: CATSLRRDYEQYF; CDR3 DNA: TGTGCCACCTCCCTAAGGAGGGATTACGAGCAGTACTTC
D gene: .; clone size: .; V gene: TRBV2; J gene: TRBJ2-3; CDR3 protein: CASNEGGTDTQYF; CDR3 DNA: TGTGCCAGCAATGAGGGAGGAACAGATACGCAGTATTTT
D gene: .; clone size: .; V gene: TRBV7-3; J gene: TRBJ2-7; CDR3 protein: CASSLTGGSYEQYF; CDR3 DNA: TGTGCCAGCAGCCTCACTGGCGGATCCTACGAGCAGTACTTC
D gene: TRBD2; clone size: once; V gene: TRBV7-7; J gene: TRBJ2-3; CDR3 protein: CASSLGEREGPTDTQYF; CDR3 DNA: TGTGCTAGCAGCTTAGGAGAGCGGGAGGGCCCCACAGATACGCAGTATTTT
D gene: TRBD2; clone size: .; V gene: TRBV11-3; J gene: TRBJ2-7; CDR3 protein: CASSFSGREEQYF; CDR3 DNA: TGTGCCAGCAGCTTTAGCGGGAGAGAAGAGCAGTACTTC
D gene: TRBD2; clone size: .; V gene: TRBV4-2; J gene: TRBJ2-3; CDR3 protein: CASSQDPRLAGMVDTQYF; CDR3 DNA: TGTGCCAGCAGCCAAGACCCAAGGCTAGCGGGGATGGTAGATACGCAGTATTTT